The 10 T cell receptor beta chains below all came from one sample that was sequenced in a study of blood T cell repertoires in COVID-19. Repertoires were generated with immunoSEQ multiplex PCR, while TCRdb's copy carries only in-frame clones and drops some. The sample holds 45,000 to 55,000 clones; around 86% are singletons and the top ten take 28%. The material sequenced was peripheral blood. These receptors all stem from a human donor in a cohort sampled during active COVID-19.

CDR3 bases: TGTGCCAGCTCACTGGGGACAGGGGGCTACGAGCAGTACTTC. It codes for CASSLGTGGYEQYF. The rearrangement joins TRBV18 to TRBJ2-7; 11 positions agree with TRBD1. Per the germline V gene, CDR1 is KGHSH and CDR2 is LQKENI. The ends lost 4 bases at V and 3 bases at J; junction bases unmatched: 2. The CDR3 has 14 amino acids.

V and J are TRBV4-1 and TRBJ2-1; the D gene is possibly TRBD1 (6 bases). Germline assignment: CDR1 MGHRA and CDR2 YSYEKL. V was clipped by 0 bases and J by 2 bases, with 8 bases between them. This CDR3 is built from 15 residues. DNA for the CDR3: TGCGCCAGCAGCCAAGAAGGGGGAACCTACAATGAGCAGTTCTTC. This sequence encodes CASSQEGGTYNEQFF.

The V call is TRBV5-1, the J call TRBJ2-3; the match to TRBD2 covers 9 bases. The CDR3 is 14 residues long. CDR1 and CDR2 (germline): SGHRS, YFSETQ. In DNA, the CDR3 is TGCGCATCAGGGAAGCGGGAGGACGCAGATACGCAGTATTTT. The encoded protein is CASGKREDADTQYF.

The CDR3 bases are TGTGCCAGCAGCTTAAGGGCGACTAGGTCCTACGAGCAGTACTTC. Translated: CASSLRATRSYEQYF. This chain links TRBV7-6 with TRBJ2-7; D might be TRBD2 (6 bases). Trimming cost V 2 bases and J 1 base, with 12 bases left between them. This CDR3 is built from 15 residues. Germline V gene data show CDR1 as SGHVS and CDR2 as FNYEAQ. The complete variable domain, with remaining parts taken from reference TRBV7-6 and TRBJ2-7, reads GAGVSQSPRYKVTKRGQDVALRCDPISGHVSLYWYRQALGQGPEFLTYFNYEAQQDKSGLPNDRFSAERPEGSISTLTIQRTEQRDSAMYRCASSLRATRSYEQYFGPGTRLTVT.

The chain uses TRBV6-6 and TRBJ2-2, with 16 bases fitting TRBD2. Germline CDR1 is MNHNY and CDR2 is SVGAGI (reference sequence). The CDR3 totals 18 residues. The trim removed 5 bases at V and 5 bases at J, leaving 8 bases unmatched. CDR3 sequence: CASSPGLAGGPRTGELFF. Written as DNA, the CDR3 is TGTGCCAGCAGTCCGGGACTAGCGGGAGGGCCGAGGACCGGGGAGCTGTTTTTT.

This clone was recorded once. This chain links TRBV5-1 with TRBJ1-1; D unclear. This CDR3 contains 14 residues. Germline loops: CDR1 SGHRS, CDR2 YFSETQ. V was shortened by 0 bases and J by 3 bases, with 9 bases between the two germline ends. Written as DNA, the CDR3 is TGCGCCAGCAGCTTGGAAGGGAGGGACACTGAAGCTTTCTTT. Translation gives CASSLEGRDTEAFF. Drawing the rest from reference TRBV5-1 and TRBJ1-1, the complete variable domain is KAGVTQTPRYLIKTRGQQVTLSCSPISGHRSVSWYQQTPGQGLQFLFEYFSETQRNKGNFPGRFSGRQFSNSRSEMNVSTLELGDSALYLCASSLEGRDTEAFFGQGTRLTVV.

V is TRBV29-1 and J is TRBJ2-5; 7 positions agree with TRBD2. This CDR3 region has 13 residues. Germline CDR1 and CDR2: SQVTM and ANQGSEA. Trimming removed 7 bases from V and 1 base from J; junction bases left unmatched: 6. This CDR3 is CSGNPGGQETQYF. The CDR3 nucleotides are TGCAGCGGGAATCCGGGGGGCCAAGAGACCCAGTACTTC.

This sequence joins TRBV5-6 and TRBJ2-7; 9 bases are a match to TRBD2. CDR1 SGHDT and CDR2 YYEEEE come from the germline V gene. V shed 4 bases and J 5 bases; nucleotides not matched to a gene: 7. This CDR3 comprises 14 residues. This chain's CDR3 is CASSQGLARNEQYF. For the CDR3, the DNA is TGTGCCAGCAGCCAGGGACTAGCAAGAAACGAGCAGTACTTC.

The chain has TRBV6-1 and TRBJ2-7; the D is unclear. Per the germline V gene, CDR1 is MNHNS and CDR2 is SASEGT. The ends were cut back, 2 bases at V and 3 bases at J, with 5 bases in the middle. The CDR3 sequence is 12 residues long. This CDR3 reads CASSELGYEQYF. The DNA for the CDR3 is TGTGCCAGCAGTGAACTCGGCTACGAGCAGTACTTC.

As DNA, the CDR3 is TGTGCCTGGAGTGTAGGTAGCGGGGAGCCCCAGCATTTT. Translating it yields CAWSVGSGEPQHF. The chain carries TRBV30 and TRBJ1-5; D gene unclear. CDR3 length: 13 amino acids. In germline, CDR1 is GTSNPN, CDR2 SVGIG (reference sequence). Trimming removed 0 bases at V and 8 bases at J, with 11 bases between.